The T cell receptor beta chain under discussion was sequenced for a study of blood T cell repertoires in COVID-19. Across the study: Whether acute or convalescent, the COVID-19 samples came from the United States, Italy and Spain.

Measured with immunoSEQ multiplex PCR; TCRdb has only the in-frame clones, and not every one. The sample has approximately 230,000 clones, 82% seen once. The sequenced material came from peripheral blood. This receptor was obtained from a woman at least 80 years old with active or convalescent COVID-19.

The CDR3 region has the DNA TGTGCCAGCAACGACAGAAGCTCCTATAATTCACCCCTCCACTTT. Its translation is CASNDRSSYNSPLHF. The chain couples TRBV28 to TRBJ1-6; tentative D call: TRBD1 (5 bases). The CDR3 is 15 residues long. Trimming stripped 7 bases from V and 0 bases from J, with 10 bases between. Germline values: CDR1 MDHEN, CDR2 SYDVKM.